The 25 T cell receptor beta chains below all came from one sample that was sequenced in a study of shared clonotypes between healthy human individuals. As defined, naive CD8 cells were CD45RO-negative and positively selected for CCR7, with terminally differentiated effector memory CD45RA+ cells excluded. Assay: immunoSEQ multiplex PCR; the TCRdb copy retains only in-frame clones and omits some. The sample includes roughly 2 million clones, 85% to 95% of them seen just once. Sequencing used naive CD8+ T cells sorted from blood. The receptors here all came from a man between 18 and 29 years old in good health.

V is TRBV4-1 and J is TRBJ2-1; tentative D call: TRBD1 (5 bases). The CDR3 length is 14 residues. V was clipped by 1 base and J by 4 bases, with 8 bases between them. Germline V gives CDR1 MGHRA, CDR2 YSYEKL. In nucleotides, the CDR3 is TGCGCCAGCAGCCAAGTCGACAGTTACAATGAGCAGTTCTTC. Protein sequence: CASSQVDSYNEQFF.

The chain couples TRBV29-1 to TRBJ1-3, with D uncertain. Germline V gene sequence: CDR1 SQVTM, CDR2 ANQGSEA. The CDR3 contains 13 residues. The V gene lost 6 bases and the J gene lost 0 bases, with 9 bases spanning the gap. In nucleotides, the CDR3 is TGCAGCGTCCTAGGCCTCTCTGGAAACACCATATATTTT. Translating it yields CSVLGLSGNTIYF.

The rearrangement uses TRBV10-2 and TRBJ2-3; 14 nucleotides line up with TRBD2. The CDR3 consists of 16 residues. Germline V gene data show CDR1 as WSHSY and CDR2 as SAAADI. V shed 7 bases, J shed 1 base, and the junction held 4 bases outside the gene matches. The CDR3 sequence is CASTSGLAGGTDTQYF. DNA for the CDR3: TGCGCCAGCACCTCGGGACTAGCGGGGGGCACAGATACGCAGTATTTT.

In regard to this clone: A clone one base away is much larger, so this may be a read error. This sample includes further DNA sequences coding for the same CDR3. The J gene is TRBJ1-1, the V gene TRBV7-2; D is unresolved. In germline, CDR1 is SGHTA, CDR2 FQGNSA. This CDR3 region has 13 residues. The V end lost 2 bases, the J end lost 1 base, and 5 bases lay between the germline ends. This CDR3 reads CASSLWGNTEAFF. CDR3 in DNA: TGTGCCAGCAGCTTATGGGGGAACACTGAAGCTTTCTTT.

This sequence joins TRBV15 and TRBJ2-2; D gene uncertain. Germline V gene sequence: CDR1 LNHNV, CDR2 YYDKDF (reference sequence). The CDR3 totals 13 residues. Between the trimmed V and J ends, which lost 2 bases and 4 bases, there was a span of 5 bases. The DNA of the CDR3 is TGTGCCACCAGCAGATTAACCACCGGGGAGCTGTTTTTT. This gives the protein CATSRLTTGELFF.

The CDR3 sequence is CASSAQGTYEQYF. The CDR3 DNA reads as TGTGCCAGCAGCGCACAGGGTACCTACGAGCAGTACTTC. This rearrangement joins TRBV7-9 to TRBJ2-7; tentatively, D is TRBD1 (6 bases). This CDR3 comprises 13 residues. Trimming cost V 5 bases and J 2 bases, with 10 bases left between them. Germline CDR1 is SEHNR and CDR2 is FQNEAQ (reference sequence). Looking up the rest from reference TRBV7-9 and TRBJ2-7 gives the full variable domain: DTGVSQNPRHKITKRGQNVTFRCDPISEHNRLYWYRQTLGQGPEFLTYFQNEAQLEKSRLLSDRFSAERPKGSFSTLEIQRTEQGDSAMYLCASSAQGTYEQYFGPGTRLTVT.

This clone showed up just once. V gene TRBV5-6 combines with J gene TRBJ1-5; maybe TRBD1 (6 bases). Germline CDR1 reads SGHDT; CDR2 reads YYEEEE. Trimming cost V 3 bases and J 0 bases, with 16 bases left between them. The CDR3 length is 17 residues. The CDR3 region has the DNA TGTGCCAGCAGCTACTACAGGGACGCTCTTAGCAATCAGCCCCAGCATTTT. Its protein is CASSYYRDALSNQPQHF.

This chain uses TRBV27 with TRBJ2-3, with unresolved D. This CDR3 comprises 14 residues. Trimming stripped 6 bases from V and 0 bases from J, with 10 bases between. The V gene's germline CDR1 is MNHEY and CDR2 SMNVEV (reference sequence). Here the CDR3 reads CASSRMDSTDTQYF. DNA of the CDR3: TGTGCCAGCAGCAGGATGGACAGCACAGATACGCAGTATTTT.

This CDR3 is CASSSIPGQTTEAFF. The CDR3 bases are TGTGCCAGCAGTTCCATACCCGGACAGACCACTGAAGCTTTCTTT. V gene TRBV27 combines with J gene TRBJ1-1, with D maybe TRBD1 (6 bases). Germline-derived CDR1 and CDR2 are MNHEY and SMNVEV (reference sequence). The CDR3 length is 15 residues. V shed 4 bases and J shed 4 bases, with 16 bases lying between them.

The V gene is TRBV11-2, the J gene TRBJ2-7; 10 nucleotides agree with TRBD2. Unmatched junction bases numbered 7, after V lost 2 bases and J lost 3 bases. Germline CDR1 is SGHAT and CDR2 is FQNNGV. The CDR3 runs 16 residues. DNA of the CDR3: TGTGCCAGCAGCTTATCACTAGCGGGGCCCCTCTACGAGCAGTACTTC. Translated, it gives CASSLSLAGPLYEQYF.

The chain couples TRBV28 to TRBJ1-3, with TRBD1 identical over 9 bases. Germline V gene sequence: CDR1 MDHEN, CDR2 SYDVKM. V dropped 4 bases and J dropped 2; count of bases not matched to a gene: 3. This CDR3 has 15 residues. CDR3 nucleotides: TGTGCCAGCAGTTCGACAGGGGGGGCTGGAAACACCATATATTTT. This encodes CASSSTGGAGNTIYF.

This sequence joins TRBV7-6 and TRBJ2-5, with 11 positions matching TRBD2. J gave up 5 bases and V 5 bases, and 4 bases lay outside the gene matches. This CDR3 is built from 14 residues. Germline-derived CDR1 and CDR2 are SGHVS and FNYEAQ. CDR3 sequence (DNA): TGTGCCAGCAGCCCAGCTAGCGGGAGGGAGACCCAGTACTTC. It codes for CASSPASGRETQYF.

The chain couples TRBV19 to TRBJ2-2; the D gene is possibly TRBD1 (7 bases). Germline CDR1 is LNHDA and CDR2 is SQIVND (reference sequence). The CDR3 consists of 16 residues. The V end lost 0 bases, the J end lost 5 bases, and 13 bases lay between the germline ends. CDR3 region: CASSIEEGAQTGELFF. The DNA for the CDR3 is TGTGCCAGTAGTATAGAGGAGGGGGCGCAAACCGGGGAGCTGTTTTTT.

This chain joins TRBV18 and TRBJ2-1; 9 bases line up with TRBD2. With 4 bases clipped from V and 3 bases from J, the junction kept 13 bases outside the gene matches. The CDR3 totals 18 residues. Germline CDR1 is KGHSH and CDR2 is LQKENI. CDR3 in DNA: TGTGCCAGCTCACGCCGACAGAGCAGCGGGGGGTTCTACAATGAGCAGTTCTTC. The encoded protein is CASSRRQSSGGFYNEQFF. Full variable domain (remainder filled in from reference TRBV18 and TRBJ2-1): NAGVMQNPRHLVRRRGQEARLRCSPMKGHSHVYWYRQLPEEGLKFMVYLQKENIIDESGMPKERFSAEFPKEGPSILRIQQVVRGDSAAYFCASSRRQSSGGFYNEQFFGPGTRLTVL.

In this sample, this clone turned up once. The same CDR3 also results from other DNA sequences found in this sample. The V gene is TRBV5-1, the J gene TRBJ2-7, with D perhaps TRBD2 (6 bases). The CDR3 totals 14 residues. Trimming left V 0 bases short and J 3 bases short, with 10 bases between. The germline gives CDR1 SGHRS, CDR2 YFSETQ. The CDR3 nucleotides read TGCGCCAGCAGCTTGGCCGGGAGCGGCTACGAGCAGTACTTC. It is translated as CASSLAGSGYEQYF. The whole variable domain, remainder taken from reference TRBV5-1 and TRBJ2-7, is KAGVTQTPRYLIKTRGQQVTLSCSPISGHRSVSWYQQTPGQGLQFLFEYFSETQRNKGNFPGRFSGRQFSNSRSEMNVSTLELGDSALYLCASSLAGSGYEQYFGPGTRLTVT.

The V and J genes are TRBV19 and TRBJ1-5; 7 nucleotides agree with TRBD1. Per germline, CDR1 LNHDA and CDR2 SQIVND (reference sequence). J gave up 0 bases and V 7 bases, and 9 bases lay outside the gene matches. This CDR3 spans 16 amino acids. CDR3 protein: CASTYTDRNSNQPQHF. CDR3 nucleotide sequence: TGTGCCAGTACTTATACGGACAGGAATAGCAATCAGCCCCAGCATTTT.

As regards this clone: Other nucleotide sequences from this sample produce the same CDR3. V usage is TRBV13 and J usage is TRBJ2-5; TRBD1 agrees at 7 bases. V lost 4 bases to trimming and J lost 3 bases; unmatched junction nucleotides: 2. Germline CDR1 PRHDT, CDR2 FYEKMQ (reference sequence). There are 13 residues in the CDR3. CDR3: CASSSTGEETQYF. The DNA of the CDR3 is TGTGCCAGCAGCTCAACAGGGGAAGAGACCCAGTACTTC.

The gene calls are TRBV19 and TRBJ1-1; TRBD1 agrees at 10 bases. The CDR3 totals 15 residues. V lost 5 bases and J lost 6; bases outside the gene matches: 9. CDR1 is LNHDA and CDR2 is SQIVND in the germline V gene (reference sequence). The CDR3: CASSFRTGGRAEAFF. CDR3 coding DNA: TGTGCCAGTAGTTTTCGGACAGGGGGTAGGGCTGAAGCTTTCTTT.

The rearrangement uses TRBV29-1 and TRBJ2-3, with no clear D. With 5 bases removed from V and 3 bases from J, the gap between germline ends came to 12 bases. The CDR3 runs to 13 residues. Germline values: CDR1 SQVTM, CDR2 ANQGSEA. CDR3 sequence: CSVNLDNTDTQYF. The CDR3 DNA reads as TGCAGCGTTAATCTGGATAATACAGATACGCAGTATTTT.

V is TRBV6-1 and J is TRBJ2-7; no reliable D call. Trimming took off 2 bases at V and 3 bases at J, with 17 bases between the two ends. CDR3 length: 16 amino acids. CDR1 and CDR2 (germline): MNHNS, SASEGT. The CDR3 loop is CASSELISSGFYEQYF. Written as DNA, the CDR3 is TGTGCCAGCAGTGAACTGATTAGCTCTGGGTTCTACGAGCAGTACTTC.

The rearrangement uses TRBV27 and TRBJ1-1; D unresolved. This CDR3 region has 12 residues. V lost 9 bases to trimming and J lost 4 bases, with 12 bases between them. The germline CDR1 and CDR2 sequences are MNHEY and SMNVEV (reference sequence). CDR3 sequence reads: CASSGYGTEAFF. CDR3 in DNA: TGTGCCAGTTCGGGGTATGGCACTGAAGCTTTCTTT.

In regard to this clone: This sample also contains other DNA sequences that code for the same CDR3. The CDR3 nucleotides are TGTGCCAGCAGCTTGGGCGTCTCCTACGAGCAGTACTTC. Its translation is CASSLGVSYEQYF. The chain has TRBV5-6 and TRBJ2-7; D is undetermined. Trimming pared 0 bases from V and 0 bases from J, leaving 4 bases between. Germline V gene data show CDR1 as SGHDT and CDR2 as YYEEEE. The CDR3 runs to 13 residues. The full variable domain, rest sourced from reference TRBV5-6 and TRBJ2-7, is DAGVTQSPTHLIKTRGQQVTLRCSPKSGHDTVSWYQQALGQGPQFIFQYYEEEERQRGNFPDRFSGHQFPNYSSELNVNALLLGDSALYLCASSLGVSYEQYFGPGTRLTVT.

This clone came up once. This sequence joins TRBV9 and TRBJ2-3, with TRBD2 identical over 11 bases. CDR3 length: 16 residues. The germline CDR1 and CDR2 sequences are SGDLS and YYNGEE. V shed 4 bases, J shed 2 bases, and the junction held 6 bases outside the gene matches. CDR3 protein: CASSPSGGSHTDTQYF. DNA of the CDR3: TGTGCCAGCAGCCCTAGCGGGGGGTCTCACACAGATACGCAGTATTTT.

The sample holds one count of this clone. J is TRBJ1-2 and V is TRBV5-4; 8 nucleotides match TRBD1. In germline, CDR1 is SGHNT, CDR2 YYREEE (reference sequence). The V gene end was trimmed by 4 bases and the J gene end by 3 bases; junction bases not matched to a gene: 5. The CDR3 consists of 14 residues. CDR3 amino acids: CASSKGQGDYGYTF. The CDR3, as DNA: TGTGCCAGCAGCAAAGGACAGGGTGACTATGGCTACACCTTC.

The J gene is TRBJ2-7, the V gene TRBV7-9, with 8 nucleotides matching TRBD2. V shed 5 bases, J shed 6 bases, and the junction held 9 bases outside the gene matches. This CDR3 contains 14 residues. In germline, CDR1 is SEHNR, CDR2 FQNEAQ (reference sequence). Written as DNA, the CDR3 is TGTGCCAGCAGCCTCCCCGGGGGGGGGATCGAGCAGTACTTC. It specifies CASSLPGGGIEQYF.